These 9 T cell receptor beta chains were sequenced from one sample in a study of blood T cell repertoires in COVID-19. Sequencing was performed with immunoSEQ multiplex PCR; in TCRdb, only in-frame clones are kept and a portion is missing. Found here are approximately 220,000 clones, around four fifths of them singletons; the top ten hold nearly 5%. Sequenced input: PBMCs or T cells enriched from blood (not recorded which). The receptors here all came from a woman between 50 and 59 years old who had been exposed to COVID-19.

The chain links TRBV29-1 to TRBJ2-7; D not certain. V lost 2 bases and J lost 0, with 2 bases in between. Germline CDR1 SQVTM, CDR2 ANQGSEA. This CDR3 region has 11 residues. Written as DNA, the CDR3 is TGCAGCGTTGAACTCTCCTACGAGCAGTACTTC. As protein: CSVELSYEQYF.

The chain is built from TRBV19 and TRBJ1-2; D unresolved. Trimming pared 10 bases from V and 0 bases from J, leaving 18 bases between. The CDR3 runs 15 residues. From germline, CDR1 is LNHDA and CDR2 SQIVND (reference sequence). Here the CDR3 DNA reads TGTGCCACCCTCAGACTCGGAGGAGCTAACTATGGCTACACCTTC. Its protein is CATLRLGGANYGYTF.

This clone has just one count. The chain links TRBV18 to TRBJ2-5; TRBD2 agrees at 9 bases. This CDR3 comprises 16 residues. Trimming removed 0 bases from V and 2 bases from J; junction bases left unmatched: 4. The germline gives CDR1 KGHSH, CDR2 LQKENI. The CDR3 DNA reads TGTGCCAGCTCACCACCGAGCGGGGGGAAACAAGAGACCCAGTACTTC. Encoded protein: CASSPPSGGKQETQYF. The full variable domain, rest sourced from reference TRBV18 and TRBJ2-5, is NAGVMQNPRHLVRRRGQEARLRCSPMKGHSHVYWYRQLPEEGLKFMVYLQKENIIDESGMPKERFSAEFPKEGPSILRIQQVVRGDSAAYFCASSPPSGGKQETQYFGPGTRLLVL.

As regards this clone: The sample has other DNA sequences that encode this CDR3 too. The CDR3: CSVGQSSYEQYF. CDR3 sequence (DNA): TGCAGCGTGGGACAGTCGTCCTACGAGCAGTACTTC. The chain has TRBV29-1 and TRBJ2-7, with TRBD1 identical over 7 bases. The V segment lost 6 bases and the J segment 1 base; nucleotides outside the gene matches: 3. Germline CDR1 reads SQVTM; CDR2 reads ANQGSEA. This CDR3 region has 12 residues.

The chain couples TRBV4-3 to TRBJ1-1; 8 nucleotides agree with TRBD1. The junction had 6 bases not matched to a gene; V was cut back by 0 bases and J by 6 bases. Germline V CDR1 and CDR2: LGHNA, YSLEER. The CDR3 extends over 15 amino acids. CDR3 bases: TGCGCCAGCAGCCAAGATACGTCGACAGGGGCTGAAGCTTTCTTT. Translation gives CASSQDTSTGAEAFF.

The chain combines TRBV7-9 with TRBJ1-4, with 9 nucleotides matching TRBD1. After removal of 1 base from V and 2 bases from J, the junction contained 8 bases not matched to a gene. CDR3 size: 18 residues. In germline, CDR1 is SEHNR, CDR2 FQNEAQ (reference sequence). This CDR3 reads CASSLGVGTGTTNEKLFF. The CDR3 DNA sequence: TGTGCCAGCAGCTTAGGGGTCGGGACAGGGACTACTAATGAAAAACTGTTTTTT.

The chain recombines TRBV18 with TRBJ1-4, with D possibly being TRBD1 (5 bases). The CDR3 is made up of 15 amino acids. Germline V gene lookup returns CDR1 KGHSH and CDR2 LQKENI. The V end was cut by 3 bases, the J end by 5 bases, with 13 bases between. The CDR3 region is CASSPERGANEKLFF. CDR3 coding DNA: TGTGCCAGCTCACCGGAAAGGGGCGCGAATGAAAAACTGTTTTTT.

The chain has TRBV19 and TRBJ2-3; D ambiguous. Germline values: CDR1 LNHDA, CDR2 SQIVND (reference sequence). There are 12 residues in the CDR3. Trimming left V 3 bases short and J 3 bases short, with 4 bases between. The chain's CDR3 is CASSIRTDTQYF. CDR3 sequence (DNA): TGTGCCAGTAGTATCCGGACAGATACGCAGTATTTT.

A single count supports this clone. Here the CDR3 reads CASSPRDRGISGANVLTF. The CDR3 DNA sequence: TGTGCCAGCTCACCTCGGGACAGGGGAATCTCTGGGGCCAACGTCCTGACTTTC. V is TRBV18 and J is TRBJ2-6; 10 bases align to TRBD1. CDR1 and CDR2 (germline): KGHSH, LQKENI. This CDR3 has 18 residues. Losses at the gene ends were 3 bases for V and 0 bases for J; bases not matched to a gene: 5.